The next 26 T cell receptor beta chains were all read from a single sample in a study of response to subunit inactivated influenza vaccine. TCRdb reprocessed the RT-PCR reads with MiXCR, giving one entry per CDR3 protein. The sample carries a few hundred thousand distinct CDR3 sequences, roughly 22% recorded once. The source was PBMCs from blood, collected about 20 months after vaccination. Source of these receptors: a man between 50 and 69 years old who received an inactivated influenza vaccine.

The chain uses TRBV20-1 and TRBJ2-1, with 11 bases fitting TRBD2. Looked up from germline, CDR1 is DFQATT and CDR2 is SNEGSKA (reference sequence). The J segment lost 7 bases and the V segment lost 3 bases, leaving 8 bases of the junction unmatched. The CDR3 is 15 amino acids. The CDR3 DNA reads TGCAGTGCTAGTAATAGCGGGGGGGCTAAGAATGAGCAGTTCTTC. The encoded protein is CSASNSGGAKNEQFF.

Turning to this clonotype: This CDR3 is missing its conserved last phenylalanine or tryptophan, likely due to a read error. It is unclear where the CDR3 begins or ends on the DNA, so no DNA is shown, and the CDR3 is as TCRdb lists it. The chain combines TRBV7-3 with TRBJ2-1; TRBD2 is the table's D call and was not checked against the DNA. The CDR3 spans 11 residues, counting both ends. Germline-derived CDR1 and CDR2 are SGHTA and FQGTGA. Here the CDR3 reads CASSLGTSLQS.

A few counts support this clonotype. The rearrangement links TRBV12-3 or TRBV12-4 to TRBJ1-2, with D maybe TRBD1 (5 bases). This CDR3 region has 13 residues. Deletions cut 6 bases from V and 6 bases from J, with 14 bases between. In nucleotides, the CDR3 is TGTGCCAGCAGCCGAAGGGTGGGGGATGGCTACACCTTC. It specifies CASSRRVGDGYTF.

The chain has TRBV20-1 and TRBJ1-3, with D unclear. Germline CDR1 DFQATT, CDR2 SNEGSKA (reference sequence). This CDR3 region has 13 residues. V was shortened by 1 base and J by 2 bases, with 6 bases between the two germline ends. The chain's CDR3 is CSARGTAGNTIYF. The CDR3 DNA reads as TGCAGTGCTAGAGGGACGGCTGGAAACACCATATATTTT.

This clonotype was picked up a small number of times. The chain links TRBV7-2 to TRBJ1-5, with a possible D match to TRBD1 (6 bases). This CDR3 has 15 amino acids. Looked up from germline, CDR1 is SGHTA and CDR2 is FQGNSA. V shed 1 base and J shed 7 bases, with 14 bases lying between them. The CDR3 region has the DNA TGTGCCAGCAGCTTAGTTTCAGGGGTAGGACAGCCCCAGCATTTT. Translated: CASSLVSGVGQPQHF.

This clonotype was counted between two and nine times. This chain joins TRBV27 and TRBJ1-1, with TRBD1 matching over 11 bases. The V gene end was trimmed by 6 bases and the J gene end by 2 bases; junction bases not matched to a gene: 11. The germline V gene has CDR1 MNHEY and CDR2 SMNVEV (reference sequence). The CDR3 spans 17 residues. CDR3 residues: CASSYHRTGGDNTEAFF. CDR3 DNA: TGTGCCAGCAGCTACCACCGGACAGGGGGCGATAACACTGAAGCTTTCTTT.

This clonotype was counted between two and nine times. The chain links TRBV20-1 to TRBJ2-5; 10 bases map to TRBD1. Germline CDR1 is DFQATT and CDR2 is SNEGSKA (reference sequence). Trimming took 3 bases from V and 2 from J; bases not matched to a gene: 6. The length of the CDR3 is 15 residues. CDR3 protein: CSAREPGQGQETQYF. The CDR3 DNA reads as TGCAGTGCTAGGGAGCCGGGACAGGGGCAAGAGACCCAGTACTTC.

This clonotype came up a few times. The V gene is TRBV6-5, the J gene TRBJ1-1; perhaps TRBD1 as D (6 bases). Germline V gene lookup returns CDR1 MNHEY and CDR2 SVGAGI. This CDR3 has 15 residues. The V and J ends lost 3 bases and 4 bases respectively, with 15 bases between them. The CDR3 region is CASSYDGGLGTEAFF. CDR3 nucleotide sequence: TGTGCCAGCAGTTATGACGGGGGGCTGGGCACTGAAGCTTTCTTT.

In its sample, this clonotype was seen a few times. The CDR3 spells CASSETGQGGKLFF. In nucleotides, the CDR3 is TGTGCCAGCAGTGAAACGGGACAGGGAGGAAAACTGTTTTTT. V usage is TRBV25-1 and J usage is TRBJ1-4; the match to TRBD1 covers 9 bases. The germline gives CDR1 MGHDK, CDR2 SYGVNS. Trimming at V came to 2 bases and at J to 10 bases, leaving 5 bases not matched to a gene. The CDR3 loop spans 14 amino acids.

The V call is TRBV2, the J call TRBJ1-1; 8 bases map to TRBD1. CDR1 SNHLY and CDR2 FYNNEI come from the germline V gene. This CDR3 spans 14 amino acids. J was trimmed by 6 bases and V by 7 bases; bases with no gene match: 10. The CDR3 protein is CASTTDRVFAEAFF. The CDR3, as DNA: TGTGCCAGCACAACGGACAGGGTTTTTGCTGAAGCTTTCTTT.

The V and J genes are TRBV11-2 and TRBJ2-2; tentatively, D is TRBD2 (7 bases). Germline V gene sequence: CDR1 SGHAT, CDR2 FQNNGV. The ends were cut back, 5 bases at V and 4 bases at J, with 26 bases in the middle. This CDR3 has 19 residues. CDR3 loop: CASSPRVRGAGVFTGELFF. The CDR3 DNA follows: TGTGCCAGCAGCCCCCGCGTTCGGGGGGCGGGAGTGTTCACCGGGGAGCTGTTTTTT.

CDR3 sequence: CASSQVWDSDATNEKLFF. The DNA of the CDR3 is TGCGCCAGCAGCCAAGTGTGGGACAGTGATGCAACTAATGAAAAACTGTTTTTT. The chain has TRBV4-1 and TRBJ1-4, with 7 bases fitting TRBD1. With 1 base clipped from V and 0 bases from J, the junction kept 8 bases outside the gene matches. The germline CDR1 and CDR2 sequences are MGHRA and YSYEKL. CDR3 length equals 18 residues.

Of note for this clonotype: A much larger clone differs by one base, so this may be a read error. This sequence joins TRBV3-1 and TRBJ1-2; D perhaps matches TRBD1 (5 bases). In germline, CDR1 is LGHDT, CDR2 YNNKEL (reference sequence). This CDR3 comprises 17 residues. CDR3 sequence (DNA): TGTGCCTGCAGCCAATTTGGGGACGGGGGTATAGACTATGGCTACACCTTC. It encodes CACSQFGDGGIDYGYTF.

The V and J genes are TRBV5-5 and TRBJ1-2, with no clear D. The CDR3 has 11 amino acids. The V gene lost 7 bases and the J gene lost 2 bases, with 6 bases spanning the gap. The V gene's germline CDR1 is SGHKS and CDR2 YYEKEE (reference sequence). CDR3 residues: CASGENYGYTF. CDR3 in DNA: TGTGCCAGCGGGGAGAACTATGGCTACACCTTC. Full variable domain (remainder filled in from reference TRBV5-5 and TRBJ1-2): DAGVTQSPTHLIKTRGQQVTLRCSPISGHKSVSWYQQVLGQGPQFIFQYYEKEERGRGNFPDRFSARQFPNYSSELNVNALLLGDSALYLCASGENYGYTFGSGTRLTVV.

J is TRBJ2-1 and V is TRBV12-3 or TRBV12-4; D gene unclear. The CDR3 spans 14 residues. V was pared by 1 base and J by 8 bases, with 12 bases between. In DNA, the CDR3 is TGTGCCAGCAGTTTAGTACATCCGGGCGATGAGCAGTTCTTC. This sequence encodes CASSLVHPGDEQFF.

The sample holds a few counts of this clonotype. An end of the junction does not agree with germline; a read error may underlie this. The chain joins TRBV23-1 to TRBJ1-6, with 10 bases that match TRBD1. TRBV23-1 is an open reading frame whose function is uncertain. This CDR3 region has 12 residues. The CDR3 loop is CASGTGDSALHF. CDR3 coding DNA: TGCGCCAGCGGGACAGGGGATTCAGCCCTCCACTTT.

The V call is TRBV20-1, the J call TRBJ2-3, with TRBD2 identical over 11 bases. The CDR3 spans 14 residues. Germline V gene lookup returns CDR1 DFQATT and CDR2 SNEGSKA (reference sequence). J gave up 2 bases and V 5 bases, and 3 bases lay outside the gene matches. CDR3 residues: CSAQTSGNTDTQYF. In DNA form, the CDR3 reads TGCAGTGCTCAGACTAGCGGGAACACAGATACGCAGTATTTT.

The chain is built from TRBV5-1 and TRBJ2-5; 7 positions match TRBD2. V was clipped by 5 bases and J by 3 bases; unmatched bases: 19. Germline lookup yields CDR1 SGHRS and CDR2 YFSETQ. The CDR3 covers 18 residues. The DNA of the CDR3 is TGCGCCAGCAGTGGTGATCTCAGAGGACTAGAGGAAAAAGAGACCCAGTACTTC. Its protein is CASSGDLRGLEEKETQYF.

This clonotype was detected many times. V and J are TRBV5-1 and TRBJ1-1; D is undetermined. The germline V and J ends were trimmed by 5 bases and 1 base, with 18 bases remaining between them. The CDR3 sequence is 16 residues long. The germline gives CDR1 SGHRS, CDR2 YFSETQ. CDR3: CASSEGTRGANTEAFF. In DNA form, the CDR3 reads TGCGCCAGCAGTGAGGGAACGAGAGGTGCGAACACTGAAGCTTTCTTT.

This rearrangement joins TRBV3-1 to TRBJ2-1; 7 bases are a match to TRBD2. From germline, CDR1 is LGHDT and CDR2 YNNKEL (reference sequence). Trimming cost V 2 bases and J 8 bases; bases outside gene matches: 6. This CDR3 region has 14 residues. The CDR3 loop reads CASSQRTRVDEQFF. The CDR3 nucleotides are TGTGCCAGCAGCCAACGGACTAGGGTAGATGAGCAGTTCTTC.

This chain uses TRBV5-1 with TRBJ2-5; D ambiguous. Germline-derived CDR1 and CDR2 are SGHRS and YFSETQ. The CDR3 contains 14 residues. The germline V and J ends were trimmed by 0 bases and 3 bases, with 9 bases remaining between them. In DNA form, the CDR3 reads TGCGCCAGCAGCTTGGAGTCGGCAGAAGAGACCCAGTACTTC. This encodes CASSLESAEETQYF.

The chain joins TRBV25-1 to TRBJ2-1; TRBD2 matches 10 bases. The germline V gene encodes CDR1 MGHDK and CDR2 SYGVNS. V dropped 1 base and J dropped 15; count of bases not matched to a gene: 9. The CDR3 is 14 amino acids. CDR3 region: CASSELNSGGLTFF. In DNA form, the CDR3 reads TGTGCCAGCAGTGAATTGAATAGCGGGGGGCTTACGTTCTTC.

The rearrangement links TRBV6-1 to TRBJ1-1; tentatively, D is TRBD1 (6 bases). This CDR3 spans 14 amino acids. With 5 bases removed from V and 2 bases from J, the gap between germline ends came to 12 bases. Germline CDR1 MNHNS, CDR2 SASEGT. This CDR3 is CASSPGALNTEAFF. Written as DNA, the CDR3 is TGTGCCAGCAGTCCAGGGGCTCTAAACACTGAAGCTTTCTTT.

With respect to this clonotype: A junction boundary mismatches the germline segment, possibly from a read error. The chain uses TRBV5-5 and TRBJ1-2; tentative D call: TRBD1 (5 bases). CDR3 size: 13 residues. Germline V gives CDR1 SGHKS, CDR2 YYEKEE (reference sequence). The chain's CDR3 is CASSSTRDYCYTF. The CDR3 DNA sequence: TGTGCCAGCAGCTCCACTAGGGACTATTGCTACACCTTC.

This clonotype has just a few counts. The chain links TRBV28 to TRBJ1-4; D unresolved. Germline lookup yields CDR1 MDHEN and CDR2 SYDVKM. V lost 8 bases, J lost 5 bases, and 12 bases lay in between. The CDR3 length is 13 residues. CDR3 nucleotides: TGTGCCAGCCGGGCGGCCTTAAATGAAAAACTGTTTTTT. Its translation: CASRAALNEKLFF.

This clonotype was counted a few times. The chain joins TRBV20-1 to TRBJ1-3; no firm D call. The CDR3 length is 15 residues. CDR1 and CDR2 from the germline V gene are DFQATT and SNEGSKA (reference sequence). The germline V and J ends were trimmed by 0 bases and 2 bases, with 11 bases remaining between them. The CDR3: CSARERVNPGNTIYF. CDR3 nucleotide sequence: TGCAGTGCTAGAGAGAGAGTGAACCCTGGAAACACCATATATTTT.